A selection of T cell receptor beta chains follows, all from one sample in a study of blood T cell repertoires in COVID-19. TCRdb's copy holds only in-frame clones and misses some; the assay was immunoSEQ multiplex PCR. The top ten clones hold about 38% of a sample with 120,000 to 150,000 clones, approximately 80% of them seen once. The sequenced sample consisted of peripheral blood. The receptors come from a human donor in a cohort sampled during active COVID-19. Both conserved end residues are part of each CDR3. A D gene is named only where the DNA matches it firmly. The listing skips clone size in some rows; elsewhere it reads once, few, many or a size class.

TRBV12-3/TRBV12-4,TRBJ2-7,NA,NA,CASTPGNEQYF,TGTGCCAGCACCCCCGGGAACGAGCAGTACTTC
TRBV29-1,TRBJ2-3,NA,TRBD1,CSLGNRGDTQYF,TGCAGCTTGGGGAACAGGGGAGATACGCAGTATTTT
TRBV3-1/TRBV3-2,TRBJ1-2,NA,TRBD1,CASSPGTGVLYGYTF,TGTGCCAGCAGTCCCGGGACAGGGGTCCTCTATGGCTACACCTTC
TRBV5-8,TRBJ1-5,NA,TRBD1,CASSLEQGARSNQPQHF,TGTGCCAGCAGCTTGGAACAGGGGGCGCGAAGCAATCAGCCCCAGCATTTT
TRBV27,TRBJ1-2,NA,NA,CASSPRIPQDGYTF,TGTGCCAGCAGTCCCCGTATCCCGCAGGATGGCTACACCTTC
TRBV11-3,TRBJ2-1,NA,NA,CASGGASGYNEQFF,TGTGCCAGCGGGGGGGCTAGCGGATACAATGAGCAGTTCTTC
TRBV12-3/TRBV12-4,TRBJ1-1,NA,NA,CASGMNTEAFF,TGTGCCAGCGGCATGAACACTGAAGCTTTCTTT
TRBV5-1,TRBJ2-1,NA,NA,CASSTTGSPYNEQFF,TGCGCCAGCAGCACCACAGGGAGTCCCTACAATGAGCAGTTCTTC
TRBV9,TRBJ2-1,NA,TRBD2,CATAPLAGGYNEQFF,TGTGCCACCGCCCCCCTAGCGGGGGGTTACAATGAGCAGTTCTTC
TRBV29-1,TRBJ2-2,few,NA,CSARGSVRTGELFF,TGCAGCGCGAGGGGAAGCGTAAGGACCGGGGAGCTGTTTTTT
TRBV24-1,TRBJ1-5,NA,NA,CATSGAGDHQPQHF,TGTGCCACCAGTGGTGCAGGGGATCATCAGCCCCAGCATTTT
TRBV3-1/TRBV3-2,TRBJ1-1,NA,NA,CASSLGTMNTEAFF,TGTGCCAGCAGCCTTGGGACAATGAACACTGAAGCTTTCTTT
TRBV6-5,TRBJ2-3,NA,TRBD2,CASSPSGGVPDTQYF,TGTGCCAGCAGCCCCAGCGGGGGGGTCCCAGATACGCAGTATTTT
TRBV5-1,TRBJ1-2,NA,TRBD1,CASSANTGGNYGYTF,TGCGCCAGCAGCGCCAACACAGGGGGCAACTATGGCTACACCTTC
TRBV5-1,TRBJ1-2,NA,NA,CASSLDNTYGYTF,TGCGCCAGCAGCTTGGATAACACCTATGGCTACACCTTC
TRBV6-5,TRBJ2-7,NA,NA,CASARSPRAIYEQYF,TGTGCCAGCGCCAGGTCACCGAGAGCAATCTACGAGCAGTACTTC
TRBV5-1,TRBJ2-1,NA,TRBD2,CASSLRAGAPYNEQFF,TGCGCCAGCAGCTTGCGAGCGGGGGCACCCTACAATGAGCAGTTCTTC
TRBV10-1,TRBJ2-1,NA,TRBD2,CASSPAGGWNEQFF,TGCGCCAGCTCCCCTGCGGGGGGATGGAATGAGCAGTTCTTC
TRBV28,TRBJ2-3,NA,TRBD2,CASSPGQRGGITDTQYF,TGTGCCAGCAGTCCCGGCCAGCGGGGAGGCATAACAGATACGCAGTATTTT
TRBV5-1,TRBJ2-5,NA,TRBD2,CASSLVSGARETQYF,TGCGCCAGCAGCTTGGTTAGCGGGGCCCGGGAGACCCAGTACTTC
TRBV10-1,TRBJ1-1,NA,NA,CASSELAGSAEAFF,TGCGCCAGCAGTGAGTTGGCAGGGTCCGCTGAAGCTTTCTTT
TRBV28,TRBJ2-7,NA,NA,CASSLSAGVAYEQYF,TGTGCCAGCAGTTTATCGGCAGGGGTGGCCTACGAGCAGTACTTC
TRBV21-1,TRBJ1-2,NA,NA,CASRTGVDYGYTF,TGTGCCAGCAGGACAGGGGTAGACTATGGCTACACCTTC
TRBV5-6,TRBJ2-5,NA,TRBD1,CASSFQEDRVETQYF,TGTGCCAGCAGCTTTCAAGAGGACAGGGTAGAGACCCAGTACTTC
TRBV10-3,TRBJ2-4,NA,NA,CAISESDSHLAKNIQYF,TGTGCCATCAGTGAGTCGGACAGCCATCTGGCCAAAAACATTCAGTACTTC
TRBV20-1,TRBJ1-1,NA,TRBD1,CSASRPRGGVPNTEAFF,TGCAGTGCTAGTCGACCCAGAGGGGGCGTCCCGAACACTGAAGCTTTCTTT
TRBV4-3,TRBJ2-1,NA,NA,CASSQEWGPNEQFF,TGCGCCAGCAGCCAAGAGTGGGGGCCGAATGAGCAGTTCTTC
TRBV6-5,TRBJ1-1,NA,NA,CASSYTPRDTDTEAFF,TGTGCCAGCAGTTACACTCCCCGAGACACCGACACTGAAGCTTTCTTT
TRBV28,TRBJ2-7,NA,TRBD2,CASSLRGLAGSYEQYF,TGTGCCAGCAGTTTAAGGGGACTAGCGGGCTCCTACGAGCAGTACTTC
TRBV9,TRBJ2-5,NA,TRBD1,CASSVGQGAAETQYF,TGTGCCAGCAGCGTAGGACAGGGGGCAGCTGAGACCCAGTACTTC
TRBV11-2,TRBJ2-7,NA,TRBD2,CASSLAPSGVGEQYF,TGTGCCAGCAGCTTAGCTCCTAGCGGGGTTGGCGAGCAGTACTTC
TRBV18,TRBJ1-2,once,NA,CASSPKARTVGPNYGYTF,TGTGCCAGCTCACCTAAAGCTCGGACAGTAGGCCCTAACTATGGCTACACCTTC
TRBV5-1,TRBJ1-5,NA,NA,CASSLGSSNQPQHF,TGCGCCAGCAGCTTGGGGAGTAGCAATCAGCCCCAGCATTTT
TRBV25-1,TRBJ2-2,NA,NA,CASSGSWAGGELFF,TGTGCCAGCAGTGGATCATGGGCGGGCGGGGAGCTGTTTTTT
TRBV11-3,TRBJ1-1,once,NA,CASSSYRGFTEAFF,TGTGCCAGCAGCTCCTATAGGGGGTTCACTGAAGCTTTCTTT
TRBV6-5,TRBJ1-6,NA,NA,CASSFRGQPYNSPLHF,TGTGCCAGCAGTTTTCGAGGACAGCCCTATAATTCACCCCTCCACTTT
TRBV6-5,TRBJ1-2,NA,NA,CATQLDPGWGYTF,TGTGCCACCCAACTCGACCCGGGATGGGGCTACACCTTC
TRBV9,TRBJ1-1,NA,TRBD1,CASTRTGQNTEAFF,TGTGCCAGCACCCGGACAGGGCAGAACACTGAAGCTTTCTTT
TRBV29-1,TRBJ2-7,NA,NA,CSVPSDTAYEQYF,TGCAGCGTCCCCTCGGACACAGCCTACGAGCAGTACTTC
TRBV11-3,TRBJ2-2,NA,TRBD2,CASRSGGWGGTGELFF,TGTGCCAGCAGATCCGGGGGGTGGGGGGGCACCGGGGAGCTGTTTTTT
TRBV11-2,TRBJ2-3,NA,NA,CASSPRTGRSTDTQYF,TGTGCCAGCAGCCCCCGGACGGGAAGGTCCACAGATACGCAGTATTTT
TRBV6-2/TRBV6-3,TRBJ2-7,NA,TRBD1,CASSYEGTGGYEQYF,TGTGCCAGCAGTTACGAGGGGACAGGGGGCTACGAGCAGTACTTC
TRBV5-6,TRBJ1-3,NA,NA,CASSEPGHSSGNTIYF,TGTGCCAGCAGCGAACCGGGTCATTCCTCTGGAAACACCATATATTTT
TRBV29-1,TRBJ1-2,NA,NA,CSVEDAQGYGYTF,TGCAGCGTTGAAGATGCGCAGGGCTATGGCTACACCTTC
TRBV4-2,TRBJ2-1,NA,TRBD1,CASSQETGLRGEQFF,TGTGCCAGCAGCCAAGAGACAGGGTTACGTGGTGAGCAGTTCTTC
TRBV27,TRBJ2-6,NA,TRBD1,CASSSQGNTGANVLTF,TGTGCCAGCAGTTCACAGGGGAATACTGGGGCCAACGTCCTGACTTTC
TRBV9,TRBJ1-1,NA,NA,CASSVGGAGGTEAFF,TGTGCCAGCAGCGTAGGGGGTGCGGGGGGCACTGAAGCTTTCTTT
TRBV12-3/TRBV12-4,TRBJ2-7,NA,NA,CASSLQYEQYF,TGTGCCAGCAGTTTACAGTACGAGCAGTACTTC
TRBV7-9,TRBJ2-7,NA,NA,CASTTAYEQYF,TGTGCCAGCACCACTGCCTACGAGCAGTACTTC
TRBV6-2/TRBV6-3,TRBJ2-7,NA,NA,CASSYGASYEQYF,TGTGCCAGCAGTTACGGAGCCTCCTACGAGCAGTACTTC
TRBV7-9,TRBJ1-4,NA,NA,CASSASRRGNEKLFF,TGTGCCAGCAGCGCATCCAGGAGGGGAAATGAAAAACTGTTTTTT
TRBV4-3,TRBJ2-1,NA,NA,CASSQEGSSYNEQFF,TGCGCCAGCAGCCAAGAGGGGAGCTCCTACAATGAGCAGTTCTTC
TRBV25-1,TRBJ2-7,NA,TRBD2,CASSEYLAGGYEQYF,TGTGCCAGCAGTGAATACCTAGCGGGGGGTTACGAGCAGTACTTC
TRBV28,TRBJ2-7,NA,TRBD2,CASSPLAGGQNEQYF,TGTGCCAGCAGTCCCCTAGCGGGGGGGCAGAACGAGCAGTACTTC
TRBV5-1,TRBJ1-1,NA,NA,CASSLSGEAAEAFF,TGCGCCAGCAGCTTGTCTGGGGAAGCGGCTGAAGCTTTCTTT
TRBV6-5,TRBJ2-7,NA,NA,CATRRSRGSNEQYF,TGTGCCACCCGGCGGAGCAGGGGTTCCAACGAGCAGTACTTC
TRBV18,TRBJ2-3,NA,NA,CASSPPVGPIQIAQYF,TGTGCCAGCTCACCCCCGGTGGGGCCAATCCAGATTGCGCAGTATTTT
TRBV5-1,TRBJ1-1,NA,TRBD1,CASTQQTGGDTEAFF,TGCGCCAGCACTCAACAGACAGGGGGCGACACTGAAGCTTTCTTT
TRBV5-1,TRBJ2-3,NA,NA,CASSLGGGTDTQYF,TGCGCCAGCAGCTTGGGAGGTGGCACAGATACGCAGTATTTT